The 6 T cell receptor beta chains presented below share a single source sample, sequenced in a study of cytotoxic CD8 clonotypes in ibrutinib-treated CLL. Libraries were prepared by immunoSEQ multiplex PCR; TCRdb keeps only in-frame clonotypes and omits some of them. The sample has roughly 150,000 clones; about 84% are singletons. The specimen comprised PBMCs, sampled after 24 months of ibrutinib treatment. The receptors were sampled from a human donor with chronic lymphocytic leukemia.

CDR3 loop: CSVPAYGANTGELFF. The CDR3 DNA follows: TGCAGCGTTCCTGCGTACGGCGCGAACACCGGGGAGCTGTTTTTT. The chain carries TRBV29-1 and TRBJ2-2; no clear D. The CDR3 loop spans 15 amino acids. Germline values: CDR1 SQVTM, CDR2 ANQGSEA. V lost 5 bases, J lost 0 bases, and 13 bases lay in between.

In its sample, this clone was seen a few times. This sequence joins TRBV19 and TRBJ1-1; tentative D call: TRBD1 (5 bases). Germline CDR1 LNHDA, CDR2 SQIVND (reference sequence). The CDR3 is 15 amino acids. Trimming stripped 4 bases from V and 4 bases from J, with 16 bases between. The chain's CDR3 is CASSKGRVGGTEAFF. CDR3 sequence (DNA): TGTGCCAGTAGTAAGGGGCGGGTTGGTGGCACTGAAGCTTTCTTT. Full variable domain (remainder filled in from reference TRBV19 and TRBJ1-1): DGGITQSPKYLFRKEGQNVTLSCEQNLNHDAMYWYRQDPGQGLRLIYYSQIVNDFQKGDIAEGYSVSREKKESFPLTVTSAQKNPTAFYLCASSKGRVGGTEAFFGQGTRLTVV.

The chain links TRBV13 to TRBJ1-4, with TRBD1 as a possible D gene (5 bases). This CDR3 is 13 amino acids long. The germline V gene encodes CDR1 PRHDT and CDR2 FYEKMQ (reference sequence). The V end lost 5 bases, the J end lost 8 bases, and 12 bases lay between the germline ends. The CDR3 reads CASSGGAEEKLFF. CDR3 coding DNA: TGTGCCAGCAGCGGCGGGGCAGAGGAAAAACTGTTTTTT.

The genes are TRBV5-8 and TRBJ2-7; possible D gene TRBD1, 5 bases. The V gene's germline CDR1 is SGHTS and CDR2 YDEGEE. There are 13 residues in the CDR3. V shed 1 base and J shed 2 bases, with 7 bases lying between them. The CDR3 loop is CASSLQGAYEQYF. The CDR3 DNA is TGTGCCAGCAGCTTGCAGGGTGCCTACGAGCAGTACTTC.

This clone was picked up one time. The V call is TRBV30, the J call TRBJ1-5; D possibly corresponds to TRBD1 (5 bases). Germline values: CDR1 GTSNPN, CDR2 SVGIG (reference sequence). The V gene lost 1 base and the J gene lost 4 bases, with 20 bases spanning the gap. This CDR3 contains 17 residues. CDR3 in DNA: TGTGCCTGGAGTGCCCCCGGCGGGGGAATCGGGAATCAGCCCCAGCATTTT. Protein: CAWSAPGGGIGNQPQHF.

The V gene is TRBV27, the J gene TRBJ1-6, with D unresolved. This CDR3 contains 16 residues. Looked up from germline, CDR1 is MNHEY and CDR2 is SMNVEV (reference sequence). Trimming pared 3 bases from V and 0 bases from J, leaving 9 bases between. CDR3 sequence reads: CASSLRPSSYNSPLHF. CDR3 nucleotides: TGTGCCAGCAGTTTGCGTCCGAGCTCCTATAATTCACCCCTCCACTTT.